This TCR beta chain appears in the sequencing data of a study of beta chain features in type 1 diabetes. Concerning this clone itself: The same CDR3 also results from other DNA sequences found in this sample.

The investigators reverse transcribed all of the isolated RNA, so they sequenced expressed TCRB transcripts. Clones were read by immunoSEQ multiplex PCR, and TCRdb kept only the in-frame ones, dropping some. The sample comprises about 900,000 clones, 17% of which are singletons, and 0.02% to 0.025% rests with the top ten. Germline V gene sequence: CDR1 KGHSH, CDR2 LQKENI. CDR3 length: 17 residues. The V and J ends lost 3 bases and 6 bases, in that order; junction bases with no gene match: 8. The chain employs TRBV18 and TRBJ2-1, with 13 positions matching TRBD2. Sequencing used naive CD4+ T cells from blood. The origin of this receptor is a woman under 30 in good health. Written as DNA, the CDR3 is TGTGCCAGCTCACCGCCCGGACTAGCGGGAGCAGTCAATGAGCAGTTCTTC. The encoded protein is CASSPPGLAGAVNEQFF.